This T cell receptor (beta chain) came from a study of blood T cell repertoires in COVID-19 (dated by TCRdb to 2019 to 2021). At the level of the whole study: Samples covering the acute and convalescent phases of COVID-19 were provided by collaborators in the United States, Italy and Spain. The repertoires were made available in a free public database intended to serve as a resource for research on the immune response to SARS-CoV-2. Where HLA class I and class II types were available, the types were taken from metadata supplied by the sample provider, not from assay-based typing. Deeply sampled blood TCRbeta repertoires from subjects exposed to, actively infected with, or recovered from COVID-19 were included in the dataset. The sample metadata nearly always contained a de-identified subject ID, COVID-19 status, age in years and sex. The material from the prospective study consisted of cDNA or gDNA derived from T cells, B-cell-depleted T cells, or PBMCs. Samples came from the ongoing ImmuneRACE study (first 160 participants) plus 1,254 subjects from 6 global collaborators.

Inclusive of the bounding cysteine and phenylalanine, the CDR3 is 17 residues long. Only the CDR3 region is kept as DNA, spanning 51 bases read in frame from base 1. Sequences SGHVS (CDR1) and FQNEAQ (CDR2) are obtained from the germline V gene. V and J are truncated by 6 bases and 4 bases respectively, leaving an intervening sequence of 22 bases. TCRbeta CDR3 regions were amplified from genomic DNA using the immunoSEQ Assay, a bias-controlled multiplex PCR. The authors processed their data as follows. The number of nucleated cells in each sample was estimated from the amplification of reference gene primers within the assay. To quantify the absolute abundance of each unique TCRbeta CDR3 rearrangement, sequence reads were collapsed and filtered. For each sample, productive Simpson clonality was calculated as the square root of Simpson's diversity index across productive rearrangements. TCRdb carries this immuneACCESS record with in-frame sequences only. Its versions omit some clonotypes, under half of them owing to an unresolved V gene in the studies checked, with the rest unexplained. The D gene and trimming were derived from the DNA, and the V and J assignments and clone size from that table. Recorded for this sample are 65,000 to 95,000 clones; approximately 86% of them occurred a single time. In total, the top ten clones hold over 15% of the sample.

This clone was picked up one time. It has no known antigen specificity. Per-nucleotide qualities are absent, and no much larger clonotype sits a single base away. Points the paper makes about the study in general: How much clinical and demographic metadata was included differed by source and by participant, and the metadata was provided uncurated.

Collaborating institutions collected whole blood in K2EDTA tubes following their own protocols. For TCRbeta analysis, collaborator samples were shipped as frozen whole blood, as isolated PBMCs, or as DNA extracted from either sample type. This TCR derives from an older man with active or convalescent COVID-19. The material sequenced was peripheral blood. This chain is built from TRBV7-8 and TRBJ1-3, with the D gene not clear enough to name. The CDR3 protein: CASSLPEAGVGGNTIYF. The nucleotides are TGTGCCAGCAGTCTACCAGAGGCGGGAGTTGGCGGAAACACCATATATTTT.